These 9 T cell receptor beta chains were all obtained from the same sample, sequenced in a study of sequential checkpoint blockade in melanoma. Sample treatment: randomized to nivolumab then ipilimumab (arm A) or the reverse (arm B). The method was immunoSEQ multiplex PCR; TCRdb's version includes in-frame clones alone and lacks a portion of them. In the table there are 5,100 or so clones, approximately 82% of which are singletons. This sample comprised CD8+ T cells sorted from blood (inferred from file names), obtained from a patient given nivolumab and ipilimumab in sequence. The receptors were gathered from a human donor with melanoma.

J is TRBJ1-4 and V is TRBV27, with 9 positions matching TRBD1. The CDR3 runs to 14 residues. Germline trimming cut 7 bases from V and 14 bases from J; bases unmatched to any gene: 14. Germline CDR1 MNHEY, CDR2 SMNVEV (reference sequence). CDR3 region: CASTSGTGSPNLFF. CDR3 bases: TGTGCCAGCACATCCGGGACAGGGTCCCCCAACCTGTTTTTT.

Here the CDR3 reads CASSVPRAGADTDTQYF. Here the CDR3 DNA reads TGTGCCAGCAGCGTCCCACGAGCGGGGGCTGACACAGATACGCAGTATTTT. The chain joins TRBV9 to TRBJ2-3; 8 nucleotides align to TRBD2. Looked up from germline, CDR1 is SGDLS and CDR2 is YYNGEE. The CDR3 spans 17 residues. After removal of 2 bases from V and 2 bases from J, the junction contained 10 bases not matched to a gene.

The J gene is TRBJ1-1, the V gene TRBV7-2; 11 bases map to TRBD1. J gave up 5 bases and V 5 bases, and 13 bases lay outside the gene matches. In germline, CDR1 is SGHTA, CDR2 FQGNSA. The CDR3 runs to 17 residues. CDR3 amino acids: CASSPPGQGVKGTEAFF. As DNA, the CDR3 is TGTGCCAGCAGCCCCCCGGGACAGGGGGTAAAGGGTACTGAAGCTTTCTTT.

This chain's CDR3 is CASSSRQDQRYYGYTF. CDR3 coding DNA: TGTGCCAGCAGTTCACGACAGGACCAACGCTACTATGGCTACACCTTC. The chain is built from TRBV28 and TRBJ1-2, with a tentative D call TRBD1 (6 bases). The CDR3 is 16 amino acids. V dropped 4 bases and J dropped 3 bases, with 18 bases sitting between them. Looked up from germline, CDR1 is MDHEN and CDR2 is SYDVKM.

This clone appeared a single time. This chain links TRBV13 with TRBJ2-5, with TRBD2 matching 10 bases. V trimming: 5 bases; J trimming: 2 bases; junction bases outside the gene matches: 11. CDR1 is PRHDT, CDR2 FYEKMQ, per germline (reference sequence). This CDR3 has 17 residues. The DNA for the CDR3 is TGTGCCAGCAGCCCCCGTAGCGGGGGGCAACTACAAGAGACCCAGTACTTC. Protein product: CASSPRSGGQLQETQYF.

This chain connects TRBV7-2 to TRBJ2-1; 8 positions agree with TRBD1. The CDR3 spans 15 residues. The V and J ends lost 8 bases and 0 bases, in that order; junction bases with no gene match: 6. Per germline, CDR1 SGHTA and CDR2 FQGNSA. CDR3 sequence reads: CASGSQGASYNEQFF. DNA for the CDR3: TGTGCCAGCGGATCCCAGGGGGCCTCCTACAATGAGCAGTTCTTC.

The V gene is TRBV7-8, the J gene TRBJ1-1; 8 bases line up with TRBD1. CDR3 size: 15 residues. Germline V lookup: CDR1 SGHVS, CDR2 FQNEAQ. V was clipped by 2 bases and J by 4 bases; unmatched bases: 6. CDR3 DNA: TGTGCCAGCAGCTTAACCCGACAGGGGTTCACTGAAGCTTTCTTT. Protein: CASSLTRQGFTEAFF.

The chain couples TRBV19 to TRBJ2-3, with unresolved D. CDR3 length: 13 residues. V gave up 3 bases and J gave up 3 bases, with 7 bases separating them. CDR1 is LNHDA and CDR2 is SQIVND in the germline V gene (reference sequence). Written as DNA, the CDR3 is TGTGCCAGTAGTATTACCGGGACAGATACGCAGTATTTT. Protein sequence: CASSITGTDTQYF.

The chain employs TRBV4-3 and TRBJ2-5, with D unresolved. V lost 2 bases to trimming and J lost 5 bases, with 15 bases between them. Germline-derived CDR1 and CDR2 are LGHNA and YSLEER. The CDR3 is 15 amino acids. The CDR3 loop is CASSQTGGFAETQYF. CDR3 bases: TGCGCCAGCAGCCAAACGGGTGGCTTCGCGGAGACCCAGTACTTC.